Shown below are 20 T cell receptor beta chains from a single sample sequenced in a study of control samples from healthy donors and cancer patients. TCRdb's copy holds only in-frame clones and misses some; the assay was immunoSEQ multiplex PCR. The sample includes some 130,000 clones, around nine tenths of them seen just once. The sequenced sample was blood. These receptors all stem from a woman under 40 in good health.

The chain combines TRBV5-1 with TRBJ2-5, with TRBD2 as a possible D gene (6 bases). The V end was cut by 1 base, the J end by 5 bases, with 18 bases between. This CDR3 spans 16 amino acids. The germline gives CDR1 SGHRS, CDR2 YFSETQ. CDR3 sequence: CASSLSGATDTETQYF. The DNA of the CDR3 is TGCGCCAGCAGCTTGTCGGGAGCGACCGACACGGAGACCCAGTACTTC.

The CDR3 spells CASSYHLNEQFF. The DNA for the CDR3 is TGTGCCAGCAGTTACCACCTTAATGAGCAGTTCTTC. The gene calls are TRBV6-2 or TRBV6-3 and TRBJ2-1; D unresolved. Germline V gene sequence: CDR1 MNHEY, CDR2 SVGEGT. CDR3 length: 12 amino acids. V gave up 2 bases and J gave up 7 bases, with 6 bases separating them.

This clone was recorded once. CDR3 protein: CASSYLPSGNTGELFF. As DNA, the CDR3 is TGTGCCAGCAGTTACCTGCCTAGCGGGAACACCGGGGAGCTGTTTTTT. The V and J genes are TRBV6-5 and TRBJ2-2; 7 positions agree with TRBD2. The CDR3 consists of 16 residues. Trimming at V came to 2 bases and at J to 1 base, leaving 4 bases not matched to a gene. Germline CDR1 and CDR2: MNHEY and SVGAGI.

The chain links TRBV19 to TRBJ2-2; 7 nucleotides agree with TRBD2. The germline gives CDR1 LNHDA, CDR2 SQIVND (reference sequence). This CDR3 has 15 residues. The V gene end was trimmed by 0 bases and the J gene end by 5 bases; junction bases not matched to a gene: 3. In DNA form, the CDR3 reads TGTGCCAGTAGTATAGATCGGCGGGAGACCGGGGAGCTGTTTTTT. Amino acids: CASSIDRRETGELFF.

The rearrangement links TRBV15 to TRBJ1-1; 8 nucleotides line up with TRBD1. The germline V gene encodes CDR1 LNHNV and CDR2 YYDKDF (reference sequence). This CDR3 spans 15 amino acids. The ends lost 3 bases at V and 4 bases at J; junction bases unmatched: 7. The CDR3 loop is CATSRETGGITEAFF. In DNA, the CDR3 is TGTGCCACCAGCAGGGAAACAGGGGGAATCACTGAAGCTTTCTTT.

As concerns this clone: Distinct nucleotide sequences in the sample also encode this CDR3. The chain employs TRBV7-2 and TRBJ2-7, with D possibly matching TRBD1 (6 bases). Trimming stripped 5 bases from V and 1 base from J, with 12 bases between. Germline lookup yields CDR1 SGHTA and CDR2 FQGNSA. There are 14 residues in the CDR3. The CDR3 spells CASSLDRRSYEQYF. Written as DNA, the CDR3 is TGTGCCAGCAGCCTCGACAGGAGGTCCTACGAGCAGTACTTC.

The chain uses TRBV28 and TRBJ1-4; D gene unclear. Germline V gene sequence: CDR1 MDHEN, CDR2 SYDVKM. Trimming removed 5 bases from V and 0 bases from J, with 13 bases in between. The CDR3 length is 16 residues. The CDR3 region has the DNA TGTGCCAGCAGTCCTCCGGGTACTGCAACTAATGAAAAACTGTTTTTT. Amino acid sequence: CASSPPGTATNEKLFF. The full variable domain, with the rest looked up from reference TRBV28 and TRBJ1-4, is DVKVTQSSRYLVKRTGEKVFLECVQDMDHENMFWYRQDPGLGLRLIYFSYDVKMKEKGDIPEGYSVSREKKERFSLILESASTNQTSMYLCASSPPGTATNEKLFFGSGTQLSVL.

As regards this clone: Mismatch with germline at one junction end may stem from a read error. The genes are TRBV10-3 and TRBJ2-7, with TRBD1 identical over 9 bases. CDR3 length: 14 amino acids. Germline values: CDR1 ENHRY, CDR2 SYGVKD. The CDR3 here is CAISERDRVEGGHF. In DNA form, the CDR3 reads TGTGCCATCAGTGAGAGGGACAGGGTAGAGGGCGGGCACTTC.

In its sample, this clone was seen once. The rearrangement uses TRBV2 and TRBJ2-1; a weak D match, TRBD2 (7 bases). The V and J ends lost 7 bases and 7 bases respectively, with 11 bases between them. The CDR3 has 12 amino acids. Germline V gene sequence: CDR1 SNHLY, CDR2 FYNNEI. This chain's CDR3 is CASKGGGNEQFF. CDR3 DNA: TGTGCCAGCAAGGGGGGAGGGAATGAGCAGTTCTTC.

The chain couples TRBV7-8 to TRBJ2-7; D might be TRBD2 (6 bases). Trimming left V 5 bases short and J 2 bases short, with 16 bases between. The germline V gene has CDR1 SGHVS and CDR2 FQNEAQ. This CDR3 contains 15 residues. CDR3 amino acids: CASSPSGTGTYEQYF. The CDR3 DNA reads as TGTGCCAGCAGCCCGTCAGGGACTGGAACCTACGAGCAGTACTTC.

This clone was observed once. V gene TRBV11-3 combines with J gene TRBJ2-5; D possibly uses TRBD1 or TRBD2 (5 bases each). Per germline, CDR1 SGHNT and CDR2 YENEEA. The V end lost 6 bases, the J end lost 3 bases, and 11 bases lay between the germline ends. The CDR3 runs 13 residues. The CDR3 DNA sequence: TGTGCCAGCAGTCGGGGCAGGGAAGAGACCCAGTACTTC. It encodes CASSRGREETQYF.

The chain joins TRBV2 to TRBJ1-6; 10 bases are shared with TRBD1. Germline V gene lookup returns CDR1 SNHLY and CDR2 FYNNEI. With 4 bases clipped from V and 6 bases from J, the junction kept 3 bases outside the gene matches. The CDR3 is 15 amino acids. CDR3 sequence: CASSGGTGVNSPLHF. The CDR3 DNA reads TGTGCCAGCAGTGGGGGGACAGGGGTTAATTCACCCCTCCACTTT.

This chain links TRBV7-8 with TRBJ2-2; the match to TRBD2 covers 7 bases. Trimming at V came to 5 bases and at J to 5 bases, leaving 8 bases not matched to a gene. Germline assignment: CDR1 SGHVS and CDR2 FQNEAQ. CDR3 size: 15 residues. The CDR3 loop is CASSPREAMTGELFF. DNA of the CDR3: TGTGCCAGCAGCCCTCGGGAGGCGATGACCGGGGAGCTGTTTTTT.

V usage is TRBV25-1 and J usage is TRBJ1-3; maybe TRBD1 (5 bases). Germline V CDR1 and CDR2: MGHDK, SYGVNS. This CDR3 spans 13 amino acids. With 4 bases removed from V and 4 bases from J, the gap between germline ends came to 8 bases. This CDR3 is CASSAAGGNTIYF. CDR3 coding DNA: TGTGCCAGCAGTGCGGCAGGGGGAAACACCATATATTTT.

The CDR3 spells CASSVIRDTYRQTEAFF. CDR3 nucleotides: TGTGCCAGCAGCGTCATCCGGGACACATATCGGCAAACTGAAGCTTTCTTT. The rearrangement joins TRBV13 to TRBJ1-1; tentatively, D is TRBD1 (6 bases). This CDR3 has 17 amino acids. Per the germline V gene, CDR1 is PRHDT and CDR2 is FYEKMQ (reference sequence). V shed 5 bases and J shed 5 bases, with 24 bases lying between them. Complete variable domain (other parts from reference TRBV13 and TRBJ1-1): AAGVIQSPRHLIKEKRETATLKCYPIPRHDTVYWYQQGPGQDPQFLISFYEKMQSDKGSIPDRFSAQQFSDYHSELNMSSLELGDSALYFCASSVIRDTYRQTEAFFGQGTRLTVV.

J is TRBJ2-7 and V is TRBV7-6; 10 nucleotides agree with TRBD1. In germline, CDR1 is SGHVS, CDR2 FNYEAQ. CDR3 length: 19 residues. Losses at the gene ends were 2 bases for V and 1 base for J; bases not matched to a gene: 14. The CDR3 spells CASSLRLGQGTGRSYEQYF. CDR3 DNA: TGTGCCAGCAGCTTAAGGTTGGGACAGGGGACGGGAAGGTCCTACGAGCAGTACTTC.

The rearrangement uses TRBV4-1 and TRBJ2-5; D is perhaps TRBD1 or TRBD2 (5 bases each). The CDR3 has 17 amino acids. Germline CDR1 MGHRA, CDR2 YSYEKL. The ends were cut back, 1 base at V and 5 bases at J, with 20 bases in the middle. In nucleotides, the CDR3 is TGCGCCAGCAGCCAAGGGGCCGGGGCGGCGATGGGGGAGACCCAGTACTTC. It specifies CASSQGAGAAMGETQYF.

V is TRBV7-9 and J is TRBJ1-3; possible D gene TRBD1, 6 bases. Germline CDR1 reads SEHNR; CDR2 reads FQNEAQ (reference sequence). The V and J ends lost 2 bases and 1 base respectively, with 15 bases between them. CDR3 length equals 17 residues. For the CDR3, the DNA is TGTGCCAGCAGCTTATTGTGGGACACTCGGTCTGGAAACACCATATATTTT. This codes for CASSLLWDTRSGNTIYF. The whole variable domain, filled in from reference TRBV7-9 and TRBJ1-3, reads DTGVSQNPRHKITKRGQNVTFRCDPISEHNRLYWYRQTLGQGPEFLTYFQNEAQLEKSRLLSDRFSAERPKGSFSTLEIQRTEQGDSAMYLCASSLLWDTRSGNTIYFGEGSWLTVV.

The CDR3 loop reads CASSPHRDSYEQYF. The CDR3 DNA sequence: TGTGCCAGCAGTCCCCATCGGGACTCCTACGAGCAGTACTTC. The J gene is TRBJ2-7, the V gene TRBV27; weak D call: TRBD2 (5 bases). Germline lookup yields CDR1 MNHEY and CDR2 SMNVEV (reference sequence). With 5 bases removed from V and 0 bases from J, the gap between germline ends came to 11 bases. The CDR3 is 14 residues long.

This clone was detected only once. The chain is built from TRBV6-2 or TRBV6-3 and TRBJ2-1, with 9 bases that match TRBD2. The CDR3 has 16 residues. Germline CDR1 MNHEY, CDR2 SVGEGT. Losses at the gene ends were 11 bases for V and 6 bases for J; bases not matched to a gene: 17. In nucleotides, the CDR3 is TGTGCCCTCAGTTCGCGGGGTGCGGGAGGGGCCAATGAGCAGTTCTTC. This codes for CALSSRGAGGANEQFF.